This T cell receptor beta chain was identified during a study of TIL therapy for anti-PD-1-resistant metastatic lung cancer. Study-wide background: Most patients had lung adenocarcinoma; a handful of tumors were EGFR-mutant, two ALK-rearranged; half smoked currently or formerly. Median tumor mutation burden was roughly 1.5 mutations per megabase. Regarding the study as a whole: Treatment-naive, never-smoker and oncogene-addicted patients were overrepresented in this highly selected cohort.

Time point reported: pre-treatment sample, taken before nivolumab and TIL therapy. The immunoSEQ assay was v3. Sequencing was performed with immunoSEQ multiplex PCR; in TCRdb, only in-frame clones are kept and a portion is missing. Of tens of thousands of clones listed, 65% to 80% are singletons. As to this clone: The antigen remains undetermined.

The CDR3 is 15 amino acids. V lost 3 bases and J lost 3; bases outside the gene matches: 4. The sequencing here drew on blood, taken at baseline. This clonotype originated in a man between 65 and 85 years old with non-small cell lung cancer. The chain links TRBV23-1 to TRBJ2-5; 10 positions match TRBD1. TRBV23-1 is an ORF, and what it does is uncertain. CDR3 loop: CASSHTGQGKETQYF. In nucleotides, the CDR3 is TGCGCCAGCAGTCACACGGGACAGGGGAAAGAGACCCAGTACTTC.